The source of this T cell receptor beta chain is a study of long-term antiretroviral therapy in people with HIV. Overall study findings and caveats: The data indicate that diversity increased after ART but remained below transplant donor controls.

All participants with HIV were treated in the United States. Germline assignment: CDR1 MNHNY and CDR2 SVGAGI (reference sequence). The CDR3 runs 14 residues. V lost 7 bases to trimming and J lost 4 bases, with 13 bases between them. The assay used was immunoSEQ (version v3.0), run at survey level. The sequencing target was about 35,000-55,000 T-cell genomes per sample. Data came from immunoSEQ multiplex PCR; TCRdb stores just in-frame clones and leaves some out. The profile covers approximately 16,000 clones, with 80% to 90% appearing a single time and over 4.5% taken by the ten largest. About this clone itself: Its antigen is not identified.

The sample in question was unsorted PBMCs, obtained 0.5 years after starting antiretroviral therapy. The sequence was collected from a middle-aged woman with HIV. The chain is built from TRBV6-6 and TRBJ2-2; weak D call: TRBD1 (5 bases). CDR3 nucleotides: TGTGCCAGCACTCAGGGTTCGGGCACCGGGGAGCTGTTTTTT. As protein: CASTQGSGTGELFF.